These 19 T cell receptor beta chains share one sample of origin, sequenced in a study of OX40 agonist ivuxolimab in advanced cancers. Sequencing was performed with immunoSEQ multiplex PCR; in TCRdb, only in-frame clones are kept and a portion is missing. The sample has 35,000 to 55,000 clones; just under 95% are singletons. Sequences were derived from CD4+ or CD8+ T cells sorted from blood, sampled in a trial of the OX40 agonist ivuxolimab. Receptor source: an adult with an advanced solid tumor such as melanoma, head and neck, liver or kidney cancer.

The rearrangement uses TRBV7-9 and TRBJ1-4; D gene ambiguous. The CDR3 covers 14 residues. The V gene's germline CDR1 is SEHNR and CDR2 FQNEAQ (reference sequence). V was clipped by 1 base and J by 5 bases, with 8 bases between them. Here the CDR3 reads CASSLVPKNEKLFF. CDR3 bases: TGTGCCAGCAGCTTAGTTCCCAAGAATGAAAAACTGTTTTTT.

This rearrangement joins TRBV27 to TRBJ2-1, with 9 bases aligning to TRBD2. Germline V gene data show CDR1 as MNHEY and CDR2 as SMNVEV (reference sequence). The CDR3 extends over 19 amino acids. Trimming took 0 bases from V and 3 from J; bases not matched to a gene: 12. CDR3 protein: CASSLSTSGPEYHYNEQFF. CDR3 in DNA: TGTGCCAGCAGTTTATCGACTAGCGGACCCGAATATCACTACAATGAGCAGTTCTTC.

The gene calls are TRBV11-2 and TRBJ2-1, with 8 positions matching TRBD2. V lost 4 bases and J lost 2; bases outside the gene matches: 10. The CDR3 has 17 amino acids. Germline CDR1 reads SGHAT; CDR2 reads FQNNGV. The CDR3: CASSSRESGRTYNEQFF. Written as DNA, the CDR3 is TGTGCCAGCAGCTCCCGGGAGAGCGGGAGAACCTACAATGAGCAGTTCTTC. Filled out from reference TRBV11-2 and TRBJ2-1, the complete variable domain reads EAGVAQSPRYKIIEKRQSVAFWCNPISGHATLYWYQQILGQGPKLLIQFQNNGVVDDSQLPKDRFSAERLKGVDSTLKIQPAKLEDSAVYLCASSSRESGRTYNEQFFGPGTRLTVL.

The rearrangement uses TRBV7-2 and TRBJ2-7, with 9 bases lining up with TRBD2. V shed 5 bases, J shed 2 bases, and the junction held 7 bases outside the gene matches. Germline values: CDR1 SGHTA, CDR2 FQGNSA. The CDR3 covers 15 residues. The CDR3 DNA sequence: TGTGCCAGCAGCCTGCGACTAGCGGAGCCCTACGAGCAGTACTTC. This gives the protein CASSLRLAEPYEQYF.

V gene TRBV4-3 combines with J gene TRBJ2-3; possibly TRBD2 for D (6 bases). V lost 1 base to trimming and J lost 4 bases, with 15 bases between them. Per the germline V gene, CDR1 is LGHNA and CDR2 is YSLEER. This CDR3 has 16 amino acids. CDR3 residues: CASSQGTREIADTQYF. CDR3 nucleotide sequence: TGCGCCAGCAGCCAAGGAACGCGGGAAATTGCAGATACGCAGTATTTT.

V gene TRBV28 combines with J gene TRBJ2-3, with D unresolved. Per germline, CDR1 MDHEN and CDR2 SYDVKM. Trimming stripped 8 bases from V and 4 bases from J, with 10 bases between. The CDR3 totals 12 residues. The CDR3 coding sequence is TGTGCCAGCCGGTCAAGGGCAGATACGCAGTATTTT. Translating it yields CASRSRADTQYF.

This chain connects TRBV27 to TRBJ1-1; TRBD1 might be the D (6 bases). The CDR3 covers 15 residues. V was trimmed by 3 bases and J by 1 base, leaving 12 bases between them. Per the germline V gene, CDR1 is MNHEY and CDR2 is SMNVEV (reference sequence). The CDR3 DNA reads TGTGCCAGCAGTTTTCTTAGGGGGGGGAACACTGAAGCTTTCTTT. Its protein product is CASSFLRGGNTEAFF.

This chain's CDR3 is CASEGPGTSTDTQYF. The CDR3 DNA reads as TGTGCCAGTGAAGGTCCGGGAACTAGCACAGATACGCAGTATTTT. This chain uses TRBV2 with TRBJ2-3; TRBD2 might be the D (5 bases). V was cut by 9 bases and J by 0 bases, with 16 bases left in between. This CDR3 contains 15 residues. Looked up from germline, CDR1 is SNHLY and CDR2 is FYNNEI.

The rearrangement uses TRBV5-4 and TRBJ2-7; D possibly uses TRBD1 or TRBD2 (5 bases each). Germline V lookup: CDR1 SGHNT, CDR2 YYREEE (reference sequence). The CDR3 loop spans 14 amino acids. The V end was cut by 4 bases, the J end by 6 bases, with 17 bases between. The CDR3 protein is CASSPGASPLEQYF. DNA of the CDR3: TGTGCCAGCAGCCCCGGGGCCTCTCCCCTCGAGCAGTACTTC.

This clone was observed once. This sequence joins TRBV5-4 and TRBJ1-1; D call uncertain. Germline values: CDR1 SGHNT, CDR2 YYREEE (reference sequence). This CDR3 comprises 13 residues. Trimming shortened V by 5 bases and J by 1 base, and 9 bases separated the two germline ends. CDR3 residues: CASRVGGNTEAFF. CDR3 bases: TGTGCCAGCAGAGTCGGAGGGAACACTGAAGCTTTCTTT.

This chain joins TRBV7-9 and TRBJ2-1, with TRBD1 matching over 7 bases. Germline values: CDR1 SEHNR, CDR2 FQNEAQ (reference sequence). The CDR3 has 14 amino acids. V was pared by 5 bases and J by 7 bases, with 8 bases of the junction left unmatched. The CDR3 protein is CASSPLDRSNEQFF. CDR3 DNA sequence: TGTGCCAGCAGCCCCCTGGACAGGTCTAATGAGCAGTTCTTC.

This chain connects TRBV5-1 to TRBJ2-7; D ambiguous. CDR3 length equals 13 residues. V lost 0 bases, J lost 2 bases, and 6 bases lay in between. CDR1 SGHRS and CDR2 YFSETQ come from the germline V gene. CDR3 bases: TGCGCCAGCAGCTTGGCCAGGACCTACGAGCAGTACTTC. It is translated as CASSLARTYEQYF.

The chain couples TRBV9 to TRBJ2-1, with 14 bases that match TRBD2. CDR3 length equals 14 residues. Per the germline V gene, CDR1 is SGDLS and CDR2 is YYNGEE. J was trimmed by 9 bases and V by 4 bases; bases with no gene match: 3. CDR3 sequence (DNA): TGTGCCAGCAGCCAGGGACTAGCGGGAGTTGAGCAGTTCTTC. Its protein product is CASSQGLAGVEQFF.

This chain joins TRBV30 and TRBJ2-3; TRBD2 matches 9 bases. Losses at the gene ends were 2 bases for V and 2 bases for J; bases not matched to a gene: 8. Per germline, CDR1 GTSNPN and CDR2 SVGIG (reference sequence). The CDR3 is 16 amino acids. The CDR3 DNA reads TGTGCCTGGAGTTCTTGGCTAGCGGGGAACACAGATACGCAGTATTTT. It specifies CAWSSWLAGNTDTQYF. The whole variable domain, remainder taken from reference TRBV30 and TRBJ2-3, is SQTIHQWPATLVQPVGSPLSLECTVEGTSNPNLYWYRQAAGRGLQLLFYSVGIGQISSEVPQNLSASRPQDRQFILSSKKLLLSDSGFYLCAWSSWLAGNTDTQYFGPGTRLTVL.

The chain recombines TRBV25-1 with TRBJ1-1, with D perhaps matching TRBD1 (6 bases). Germline values: CDR1 MGHDK, CDR2 SYGVNS. The V end lost 4 bases, the J end lost 2 bases, and 17 bases lay between the germline ends. This CDR3 is built from 16 residues. The CDR3 region has the DNA TGTGCCAGCAGTGGGCCAACCCCGGGGGCAAACACTGAAGCTTTCTTT. It encodes CASSGPTPGANTEAFF.

The genes are TRBV27 and TRBJ2-5; D is perhaps TRBD1 (5 bases). Germline V gene sequence: CDR1 MNHEY, CDR2 SMNVEV (reference sequence). V lost 0 bases to trimming and J lost 2 bases, with 7 bases between them. The CDR3 is 14 residues long. The CDR3 region has the DNA TGTGCCAGCAGTTTATCAGGGGTTCAAGAGACCCAGTACTTC. Translating it yields CASSLSGVQETQYF.

The chain carries TRBV9 and TRBJ2-1; 14 nucleotides match TRBD2. With 4 bases clipped from V and 8 bases from J, the junction kept 5 bases outside the gene matches. The V gene's germline CDR1 is SGDLS and CDR2 YYNGEE. CDR3 length equals 15 residues. The CDR3 region is CASSPGTSGGHEQFF. For the CDR3, the DNA is TGTGCCAGCAGCCCCGGGACTAGCGGGGGCCATGAGCAGTTCTTC.

The rearrangement links TRBV14 to TRBJ2-7; D is possibly TRBD1 (5 bases). Per germline, CDR1 SGHDN and CDR2 FVKESK. The V gene lost 5 bases and the J gene lost 4 bases, with 27 bases spanning the gap. The CDR3 extends over 18 amino acids. CDR3 in DNA: TGTGCCAGCAGCGAAGGGCCCCCTCGACAGTTTCACAATTACGAGCAGTACTTC. Translation gives CASSEGPPRQFHNYEQYF.

The genes are TRBV9 and TRBJ2-3, with 11 bases lining up with TRBD2. With V trimmed by 3 bases and J by 4 bases, 1 base remained unmatched. Germline CDR1 SGDLS, CDR2 YYNGEE. The CDR3 is 14 amino acids. CDR3: CASSDSGRADTQYF. DNA for the CDR3: TGTGCCAGCAGCGATAGCGGGAGGGCAGATACGCAGTATTTT.